This T cell receptor (beta chain) was obtained from a study of OX40 agonist ivuxolimab in advanced cancers. Study context: Therapy given before enrollment (anti-PD-1, anti-PD-L1 or anti-CTLA-4) was allowed, and 40% had some.

This clone was counted a few times. Its antigen remains unidentified. The data were produced by immunoSEQ multiplex PCR, yet TCRdb's version contains in-frame clones alone and is incomplete. The sample shows 98,000 or so clones, around nine tenths of them seen only once. Looked up from germline, CDR1 is SGHTA and CDR2 is FQGNSA. CDR3 length: 14 amino acids. V dropped 2 bases and J dropped 3 bases, with 5 bases sitting between them. Overall study findings and caveats: Both CD4+ and CD8+ T cell populations in blood had undergone clonal expansion by week 6 at 0.1 to 3.0 mg/kg.

The sequencing here drew on CD4+ or CD8+ T cells sorted from blood, taken in a trial of the OX40 agonist ivuxolimab. The J gene is TRBJ2-6, the V gene TRBV7-2; D remains ambiguous. This sequence originates from an adult with an advanced solid tumor such as melanoma, head and neck, liver or kidney cancer. The CDR3 DNA reads TGTGCCAGCAGCTTAACAAGTGGGGCCAACGTCCTGACTTTC. This translates into CASSLTSGANVLTF.